Shown below are 3 T cell receptor beta chains from a single sample sequenced in a study of shared clonotypes between healthy human individuals. Sequencing was performed with immunoSEQ multiplex PCR; in TCRdb, only in-frame clones are kept and a portion is missing. The sample has around 500,000 clones; 81% are singletons. Input material: PBMCs. The receptors here all came from a woman between 40 and 50 years old in good health. Some clones in this sample may be carry-over from other donors' samples.

This clone appeared a few times. The chain links TRBV9 to TRBJ1-4, with a weak D call TRBD1 (5 bases). The CDR3 length is 15 residues. Germline V gene sequence: CDR1 SGDLS, CDR2 YYNGEE. The V end lost 3 bases, the J end lost 6 bases, and 15 bases lay between the germline ends. The CDR3 is CASSEAAGPDEKLFF. The CDR3 coding sequence is TGTGCCAGCAGCGAGGCGGCAGGGCCGGATGAAAAACTGTTTTTT.

For the CDR3, the DNA is TGTGCCAGCAGTGACTCATACCGGGACTCCTACAATGAGCAGTTCTTC. The encoded protein is CASSDSYRDSYNEQFF. The rearrangement links TRBV6-4 to TRBJ2-1, with D perhaps TRBD2 (5 bases). Germline CDR1 and CDR2: MRHNA and SNTAGT. V lost 0 bases, J lost 0 bases, and 9 bases lay in between. The CDR3 has 16 residues.

This clone has a count of ten or more. The chain recombines TRBV6-1 with TRBJ1-3; 9 nucleotides align to TRBD1. CDR1 is MNHNS and CDR2 is SASEGT in the germline V gene. This CDR3 spans 15 amino acids. The V segment lost 5 bases and the J segment 2 bases; nucleotides outside the gene matches: 4. The CDR3 sequence is CASSRTGEAGNTIYF. The DNA of the CDR3 is TGTGCCAGCAGTAGGACAGGGGAAGCTGGAAACACCATATATTTT.